This T cell receptor (beta chain) was documented in a study of OX40 agonist ivuxolimab in advanced cancers. About the research overall: As their treatment, patients were administered ivuxolimab, an agonistic anti-OX40 (CD134) antibody. Dose-escalation patients were diagnosed with hepatocellular carcinoma, melanoma, renal cell cancer or head and neck cancer.

The CDR3 has 13 amino acids. Trimming left V 2 bases short and J 0 bases short, with 6 bases between. The germline V gene encodes CDR1 SGHDT and CDR2 YYEEEE. With baseline, cycle 4 day 1, and cycle 7 day 1 as timepoints, blood was sampled. The method was immunoSEQ multiplex PCR; TCRdb's version includes in-frame clones alone and lacks a portion of them. The sample yields around 46,000 clones, 85% to 90% seen once. The rearrangement joins TRBV5-6 to TRBJ2-7; D gene uncertain. Source: CD4+ or CD8+ T cells sorted from blood, taken in a trial of the OX40 agonist ivuxolimab. The sequence came from an adult with an advanced solid tumor such as melanoma, head and neck, liver or kidney cancer. The CDR3 here is CASSFVASYEQYF. The CDR3 region has the DNA TGTGCCAGCAGCTTCGTAGCCTCCTACGAGCAGTACTTC.